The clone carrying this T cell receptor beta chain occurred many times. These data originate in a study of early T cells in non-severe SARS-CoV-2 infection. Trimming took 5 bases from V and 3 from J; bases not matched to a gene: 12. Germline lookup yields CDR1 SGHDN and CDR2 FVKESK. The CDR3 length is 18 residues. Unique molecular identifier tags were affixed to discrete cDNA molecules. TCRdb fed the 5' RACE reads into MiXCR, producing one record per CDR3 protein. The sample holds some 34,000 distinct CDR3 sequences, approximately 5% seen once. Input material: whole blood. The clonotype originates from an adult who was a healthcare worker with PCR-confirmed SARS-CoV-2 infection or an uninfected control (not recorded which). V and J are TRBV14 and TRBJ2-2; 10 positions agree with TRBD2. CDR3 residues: CASSYSTGTSVYTGELFF. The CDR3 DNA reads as TGTGCCAGCAGCTACAGTACCGGGACTAGCGTTTACACCGGGGAGCTGTTTTTT.